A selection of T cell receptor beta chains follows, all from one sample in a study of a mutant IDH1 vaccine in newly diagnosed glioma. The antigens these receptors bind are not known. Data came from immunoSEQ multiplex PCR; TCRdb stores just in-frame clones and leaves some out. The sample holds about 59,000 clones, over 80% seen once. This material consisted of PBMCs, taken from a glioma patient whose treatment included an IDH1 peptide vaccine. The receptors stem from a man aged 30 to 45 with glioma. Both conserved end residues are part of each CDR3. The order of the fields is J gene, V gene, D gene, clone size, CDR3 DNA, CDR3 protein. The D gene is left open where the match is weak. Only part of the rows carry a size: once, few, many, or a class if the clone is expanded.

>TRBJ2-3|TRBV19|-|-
TGTGCCAGTAGTATCAATGGCGGTTCTAGCACAGATACGCAGTATTTT
CASSINGGSSTDTQYF
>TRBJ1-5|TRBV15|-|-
TGTGCCACCAGCCAGCTGGGGCAGCCCCAGCATTTT
CATSQLGQPQHF
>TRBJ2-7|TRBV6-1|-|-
TGTGCCAGCAGTGGAAGACTACCCGATTCCTACGAGCAGTACTTC
CASSGRLPDSYEQYF
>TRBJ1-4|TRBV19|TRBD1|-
TGTGCCAGTCGGAGAGGGGGCGCGGCTAATGAAAAACTGTTTTTT
CASRRGGAANEKLFF
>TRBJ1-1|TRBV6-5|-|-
TGTGCCAGCAGTTCCAACCTGCAGGGGAACACTGAAGCTTTCTTT
CASSSNLQGNTEAFF
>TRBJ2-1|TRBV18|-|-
TGTGCCAGCTCACCAACTCACAATGAGCAGTTCTTC
CASSPTHNEQFF
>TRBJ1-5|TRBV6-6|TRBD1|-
TGTGCCAGCAGTGTCACGGGACAGGCGACCATCATGCCCCAGCATTTT
CASSVTGQATIMPQHF
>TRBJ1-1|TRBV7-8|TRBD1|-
TGTGCCAGCAGCTTAGCGTTGGGACAGGTTTTAGAAGCTTTCTTT
CASSLALGQVLEAFF
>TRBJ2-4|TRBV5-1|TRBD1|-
TGCGCCAGCAGCTGGGGACAGGGCGGTTTGGTACTAGCCAAAAACATTCAGTACTTC
CASSWGQGGLVLAKNIQYF
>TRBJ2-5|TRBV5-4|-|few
TGTGCCAGCAGCTCAGGTCTTGAGACCCAGTACTTC
CASSSGLETQYF
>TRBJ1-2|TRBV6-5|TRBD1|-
TGTGCCAGCAGTCAATCCACGGGACAGGGCTATGGCTACACCTTC
CASSQSTGQGYGYTF
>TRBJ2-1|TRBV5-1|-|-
TGCGCCAGCAGCCCCGTGGGGAGCTCCTACAATGAGCAGTTCTTC
CASSPVGSSYNEQFF
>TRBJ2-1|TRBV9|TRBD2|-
TGTGCCAGCAGCGTAGGGGGACTAGTTAATGAGCAGTTCTTC
CASSVGGLVNEQFF
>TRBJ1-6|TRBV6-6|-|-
TGTGCCAGCAGTCCCAGGGCCGTCCATAATTCACCCCTCCACTTT
CASSPRAVHNSPLHF
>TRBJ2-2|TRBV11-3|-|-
TGTGCCAGCAGCCTCTCGGGCTTGAACACCGGGGAGCTGTTTTTT
CASSLSGLNTGELFF
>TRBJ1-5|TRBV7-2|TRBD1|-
TGTGCCAGCAGCTCCCAGACAGGGAGTAATCAGCCCCAGCATTTT
CASSSQTGSNQPQHF
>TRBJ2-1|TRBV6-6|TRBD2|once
TGTGCCAGCAGCCCGAGCGGGGGGGGTTACAATGAGCAGTTCTTC
CASSPSGGGYNEQFF
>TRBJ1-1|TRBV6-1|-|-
TGTGCCAGCAGTGAACTTGGAGGGATGAACACTGAAGCTTTCTTT
CASSELGGMNTEAFF
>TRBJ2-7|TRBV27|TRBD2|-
TGTGCCAGCAGTTTATCGAGCGGGGAGATCTCCTACGAGCAGTACTTC
CASSLSSGEISYEQYF
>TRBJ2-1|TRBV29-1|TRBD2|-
TGCAGCGTTGCGACTAGCGGGGGGGGTTACAATGAGCAGTTCTTC
CSVATSGGGYNEQFF
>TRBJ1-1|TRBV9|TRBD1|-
TGTGCCAGCAGCGTAGGGTCGGCCGACAGGGTGGCTTTCTTT
CASSVGSADRVAFF
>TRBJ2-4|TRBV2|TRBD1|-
TGTGCCAGCAGTGAAGACAGGGGGGCCAAAAACATTCAGTACTTC
CASSEDRGAKNIQYF
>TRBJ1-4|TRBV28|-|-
TGTGCCAGCAGTTCCCACCCAACTGCAACTAATGAAAAACTGTTTTTT
CASSSHPTATNEKLFF
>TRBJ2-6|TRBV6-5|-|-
TGTGCCAGCAGTTACGGGGGTGATGGGGCCAACGTCCTGACTTTC
CASSYGGDGANVLTF
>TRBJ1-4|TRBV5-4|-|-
TGTGCCAGCAGCTTGTTTGTCGGTGAAAAACTGTTTTTT
CASSLFVGEKLFF
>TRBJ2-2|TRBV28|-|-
TGTGCCAGCAGTCAGACTCCGGGGGACACCGGGGAGCTGTTTTTT
CASSQTPGDTGELFF
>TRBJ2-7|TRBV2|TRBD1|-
TGTGCCAGCGACGGCAGGGGGTCCTACGAGCAGTACTTC
CASDGRGSYEQYF
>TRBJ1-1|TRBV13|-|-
TGTGCCAGCAGCTTAGTGGCGTCTTACACTGAAGCTTTCTTT
CASSLVASYTEAFF
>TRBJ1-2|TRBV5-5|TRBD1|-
TGTGCCAGCCATTTTCCGGGACAGGGCGACTATGGCTACACCTTC
CASHFPGQGDYGYTF
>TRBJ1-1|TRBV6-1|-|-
TGTGCCAGCACGAAATCGGGAGGGGACACTGAAGCTTTCTTT
CASTKSGGDTEAFF
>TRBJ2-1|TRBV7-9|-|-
TGTGCCAGCAGTCCCCTCACCGGGGCGAGAACCTACAATGAGCAGTTCTTC
CASSPLTGARTYNEQFF
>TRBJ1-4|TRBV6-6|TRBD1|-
TGTGCCAGCAGACGACAGGGGAAGGATGAAAAACTGTTTTTT
CASRRQGKDEKLFF
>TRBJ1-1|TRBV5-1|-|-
TGCGCCAGCAGCCCAGACCCGAACTCTGAAGCTTTCTTT
CASSPDPNSEAFF
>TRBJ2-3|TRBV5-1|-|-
TGCGCCAGCAGCTTTAGGGCCGCGGCCACAGATACGCAGTATTTT
CASSFRAAATDTQYF
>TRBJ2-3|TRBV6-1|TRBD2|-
TGTGCCAGCAGTGAATGGCGGGGGGGCCCCCCAGATACGCAGTATTTT
CASSEWRGGPPDTQYF
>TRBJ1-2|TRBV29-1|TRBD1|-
TGCAGCGGAGGGGGCAGGGACTATGGCTACACCTTC
CSGGGRDYGYTF
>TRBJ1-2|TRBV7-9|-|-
TGTGCCAGCAGCCCCCGGGTCCGGGCGGGTGGCTACACCTTC
CASSPRVRAGGYTF
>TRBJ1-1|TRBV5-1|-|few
TGCGCCAGCAGCCCGGAGGCCCAAATGAACACTGAAGCTTTCTTT
CASSPEAQMNTEAFF
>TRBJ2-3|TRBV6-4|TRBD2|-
TGTGCCAGCAGTGACTCGACTAGCGGGGGGGCCGATACGCAGTATTTT
CASSDSTSGGADTQYF
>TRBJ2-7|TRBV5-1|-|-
TGCGCCAGCAGCTTGGCCCACCTTTTTCAGCAGTACTTC
CASSLAHLFQQYF
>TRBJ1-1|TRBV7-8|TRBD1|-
TGTGCCAGCAGCTCTTACAGGGGCGGGAACACTGAAGCTTTCTTT
CASSSYRGGNTEAFF
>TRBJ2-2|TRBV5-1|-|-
TGCGCCAGCAGCTTGGTGAGGGGACCGAACACCGGGGAGCTGTTTTTT
CASSLVRGPNTGELFF
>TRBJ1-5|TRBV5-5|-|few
TGTGCCAGCAGCTTGGTTTGGGGTGGTCAGCCCCAGCATTTT
CASSLVWGGQPQHF
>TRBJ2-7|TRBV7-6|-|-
TGTGCCAGCAGCAACCCGGACAAGTACGAGCAGTACTTC
CASSNPDKYEQYF
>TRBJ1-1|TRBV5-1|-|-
TGCGCCAGCAGCCCCCCGGCTTCACGACTAGCTTTCTTT
CASSPPASRLAFF
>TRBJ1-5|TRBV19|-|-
TGTGCCAGTAGTATCAGAGGTGAGCCCCAGCATTTT
CASSIRGEPQHF